The 32 T cell receptor beta chains in this list originate from one sample, sequenced in a study of post-analysis software for immune sequencing data. General study points: TRBV5-6, TRBV5-1 and TRBV20-1 belonged to a set of about 5 TRBV segments that were more frequent in patients than controls.

No cognate antigen is known for these TCRs. Unique molecular identifiers tagged the TCR beta cDNA libraries. From the PCR reads, TCRdb called clonotypes with MiXCR, one entry per CDR3 protein. In the table there are 150,000 to 200,000 distinct CDR3 sequences, roughly 31% of which are singletons. Sequences were obtained from blood. These receptors all come from a girl under 18 with multiple sclerosis.

There are a few counts of this clonotype. This chain links TRBV12-3 or TRBV12-4 with TRBJ2-1; possible D gene TRBD2, 6 bases. The germline V and J ends were trimmed by 3 bases and 6 bases, with 18 bases remaining between them. This CDR3 has 16 residues. The CDR3 DNA sequence: TGTGCCAGCAGTTTTTCGCGGGACTCCTTAGCCAATGAGCAGTTCTTC. Protein sequence: CASSFSRDSLANEQFF.

On this clonotype: This may stem from a read error, because a much larger clone lies one nucleotide away. The V call is TRBV3-1, the J call TRBJ2-1; D is possibly TRBD2 (5 bases). Germline V CDR1 and CDR2: LGHDT, YNNKEL (reference sequence). This CDR3 region has 12 residues. CDR3 residues: CVSSQDGVEQFF. The CDR3 nucleotides are TGTGTCAGCAGCCAAGACGGGGTTGAGCAGTTCTTC.

This clonotype was detected ten times or more. The V gene is TRBV9, the J gene TRBJ2-7, with 7 bases identical to TRBD2. The CDR3 extends over 14 amino acids. Germline-derived CDR1 and CDR2 are SGDLS and YYNGEE. V lost 4 bases and J lost 3; bases outside the gene matches: 7. The CDR3 nucleotides read TGTGCCAGCAGCCGGGCTAGCGGTAACTACGAGCAGTACTTC. Protein sequence: CASSRASGNYEQYF.

This rearrangement joins TRBV6-4 to TRBJ2-2, with TRBD2 matching over 7 bases. Per germline, CDR1 MRHNA and CDR2 SNTAGT. V shed 2 bases, J shed 3 bases, and the junction held 0 bases outside the gene matches. The CDR3 is 14 residues long. For the CDR3, the DNA is TGTGCCAGCAGTGACGGGAGGGACACCGGGGAGCTGTTTTTT. Encoded protein: CASSDGRDTGELFF.

The chain carries TRBV5-1 and TRBJ1-1, with D possibly being TRBD1 (5 bases). CDR1 is SGHRS and CDR2 is YFSETQ in the germline V gene. With 3 bases removed from V and 4 bases from J, the gap between germline ends came to 25 bases. This CDR3 is 18 amino acids long. The CDR3 DNA reads as TGCGCCAGCAGCTCTAGGCAATGGGACTTTGAGGGTTCCACTGAAGCTTTCTTT. It specifies CASSSRQWDFEGSTEAFF.

The gene calls are TRBV29-1 and TRBJ1-1; perhaps TRBD1 as D (6 bases). Looked up from germline, CDR1 is SQVTM and CDR2 is ANQGSEA. The germline V and J ends were trimmed by 8 bases and 7 bases, with 17 bases remaining between them. This CDR3 spans 12 amino acids. CDR3: CSSSSGEGEAFF. The CDR3 coding sequence is TGCAGCTCCTCCTCAGGGGAGGGTGAAGCTTTCTTT.

A note on this clonotype: A read error may be the cause here, since a much bigger clone is one base away. The rearrangement links TRBV4-2 to TRBJ2-1; 7 bases line up with TRBD2. Looked up from germline, CDR1 is LGHNA and CDR2 is YNFKEQ. The CDR3 is made up of 17 amino acids. CDR3: CAGSQGTSAGSYNEQFF. The CDR3 DNA reads as TGTGCCGGCAGCCAGGGTACTAGCGCCGGATCGTACAATGAGCAGTTCTTC.

This clonotype was observed at least ten times. The gene calls are TRBV29-1 and TRBJ2-5, with 10 positions matching TRBD2. The CDR3 is 15 amino acids. V lost 6 bases to trimming and J lost 1 base; unmatched junction nucleotides: 8. Germline lookup yields CDR1 SQVTM and CDR2 ANQGSEA. The CDR3 DNA reads as TGCAGCGTAACCGGGACTAGCGCGCTCCAAGAGACCCAGTACTTC. This sequence encodes CSVTGTSALQETQYF.

The chain joins TRBV12-3 or TRBV12-4 to TRBJ2-1; TRBD1 matches at 7 bases. This CDR3 spans 14 amino acids. V was clipped by 3 bases and J by 7 bases; unmatched bases: 6. The CDR3 protein is CASSFDRVRNEQFF. The CDR3 DNA follows: TGTGCCAGCAGTTTCGACAGGGTAAGAAATGAGCAGTTCTTC.

The rearrangement joins TRBV20-1 to TRBJ2-5, with 7 nucleotides matching TRBD2. V was clipped by 6 bases and J by 4 bases; unmatched bases: 8. The CDR3 consists of 13 residues. Germline CDR1 is DFQATT and CDR2 is SNEGSKA (reference sequence). The chain's CDR3 is CSAGWGGIETQYF. Written as DNA, the CDR3 is TGCAGTGCCGGGTGGGGAGGGATAGAGACCCAGTACTTC.

At least ten counts were recorded for this clonotype. This chain uses TRBV27 with TRBJ2-1; D is ambiguous. Germline V gene sequence: CDR1 MNHEY, CDR2 SMNVEV (reference sequence). The CDR3 is 12 amino acids. V dropped 8 bases and J dropped 6 bases, with 11 bases sitting between them. The CDR3 here is CASSSSINEQFF. The CDR3 DNA sequence: TGTGCCAGCTCTTCCTCTATCAATGAGCAGTTCTTC.

The J gene is TRBJ1-1, the V gene TRBV4-1, with D perhaps matching TRBD1 (5 bases). CDR3 length: 16 residues. Trimming removed 1 base from V and 4 bases from J, with 16 bases in between. CDR1 is MGHRA and CDR2 is YSYEKL in the germline V gene. The CDR3 region is CASSQGFSTQGTEAFF. CDR3 in DNA: TGCGCCAGCAGCCAAGGTTTCTCCACCCAGGGCACTGAAGCTTTCTTT.

This clonotype was detected ten times or more. The chain has TRBV6-1 and TRBJ2-7, with 7 positions matching TRBD1. Germline CDR1 reads MNHNS; CDR2 reads SASEGT. V gave up 6 bases and J gave up 1 base; unmatched junction bases: 6. The CDR3 is 14 amino acids. CDR3 bases: TGTGCCAGCAGGGAGCCGGGACAGTCCTACGAGCAGTACTTC. As protein: CASREPGQSYEQYF.

This chain links TRBV6-6 with TRBJ1-6, with unresolved D. From germline, CDR1 is MNHNY and CDR2 SVGAGI (reference sequence). The CDR3 totals 14 residues. Deletions cut 2 bases from V and 5 bases from J, with 7 bases between. The CDR3 region is CASSYGQNNSPLHF. The CDR3 DNA reads TGTGCCAGCAGTTACGGGCAGAATAATTCACCCCTCCACTTT.

This chain uses TRBV29-1 with TRBJ2-5; 9 nucleotides match TRBD1. Gene TRBJ2-7 matches the end of the DNA better, so the J call may be wrong. The CDR3 length is 14 residues. Germline CDR1 and CDR2: SQVTM and ANQGSEA. CDR3 DNA: TGCAGCGCATCCGACAGGGGGGGATCGTACGAGCAGTACTTC. It yields the protein CSASDRGGSYEQYF.

This clonotype has a count of ten or more. The J gene is TRBJ2-1, the V gene TRBV4-1; no firm D call. Trimming pared 0 bases from V and 0 bases from J, leaving 12 bases between. The germline V gene has CDR1 MGHRA and CDR2 YSYEKL. There are 17 residues in the CDR3. The CDR3 loop reads CASSQDVGMSSYNEQFF. The CDR3, as DNA: TGCGCCAGCAGCCAAGATGTCGGCATGAGCTCCTACAATGAGCAGTTCTTC.

The chain has TRBV20-1 and TRBJ2-1, with TRBD2 identical over 9 bases. Germline V gives CDR1 DFQATT, CDR2 SNEGSKA (reference sequence). This CDR3 region has 15 residues. Unmatched junction bases numbered 4, after V lost 4 bases and J lost 0 bases. The DNA of the CDR3 is TGCAGTGCTACACATAGCGGGAGCTCCTACAATGAGCAGTTCTTC. It codes for CSATHSGSSYNEQFF.

This clonotype was detected only a few times. The J gene is TRBJ1-2, the V gene TRBV14; perhaps TRBD1 as D (5 bases). Germline V gene lookup returns CDR1 SGHDN and CDR2 FVKESK. The V end lost 5 bases, the J end lost 4 bases, and 14 bases lay between the germline ends. The CDR3 spans 14 residues. The CDR3 loop reads CASSSLQGSYGYTF. The CDR3 region has the DNA TGTGCCAGCAGCTCTCTTCAGGGTTCCTATGGCTACACCTTC.

The CDR3: CASSSWTHTDTQYF. The CDR3 DNA sequence: TGTGCCAGCAGTAGCTGGACCCACACAGATACGCAGTATTTT. The rearrangement joins TRBV6-5 to TRBJ2-3; D is ambiguous. The germline gives CDR1 MNHEY, CDR2 SVGAGI. V lost 5 bases to trimming and J lost 2 bases, with 11 bases between them. The CDR3 consists of 14 residues.

This clonotype appeared many times. The chain uses TRBV15 and TRBJ1-2, with D perhaps TRBD1 (5 bases). The CDR3 loop spans 17 amino acids. Between the trimmed V and J ends, which lost 0 bases and 0 bases, there was a span of 14 bases. Germline V lookup: CDR1 LNHNV, CDR2 YYDKDF (reference sequence). As DNA, the CDR3 is TGTGCCACCAGCAGAGATCTAAAGGGGCCCGCTAACTATGGCTACACCTTC. It is translated as CATSRDLKGPANYGYTF.

The chain employs TRBV12-3 or TRBV12-4 and TRBJ2-3; D is tentatively TRBD1 or TRBD2 (5 bases each). With 4 bases removed from V and 15 bases from J, the gap between germline ends came to 23 bases. CDR3 length: 14 amino acids. CDR3 in amino acids: CASSWGPSTDTEYF. In DNA form, the CDR3 reads TGTGCCAGCAGTTGGGGACCGAGCACAGATACGGAATATTTT.

This clonotype was observed at least ten times. This sequence joins TRBV4-1 and TRBJ1-2; 10 bases map to TRBD1. Germline CDR1 and CDR2: MGHRA and YSYEKL. V shed 4 bases and J 6 bases; nucleotides not matched to a gene: 8. The CDR3 runs to 15 residues. Here the CDR3 reads CASSLSGQGSNGYTF. CDR3 sequence (DNA): TGCGCCAGCAGCCTATCGGGACAGGGGTCGAATGGCTACACCTTC.

As for this clonotype: A much larger clone differs by one base, so this may be a read error. The chain is built from TRBV20-1 and TRBJ2-5; possible D gene TRBD2, 6 bases. The CDR3 has 11 residues. Germline V lookup: CDR1 DFQATT, CDR2 SNEGSKA (reference sequence). The V end lost 4 bases, the J end lost 9 bases, and 12 bases lay between the germline ends. The CDR3 loop is CSAIKGEAQYF. CDR3 in DNA: TGCAGTGCTATCAAAGGGGAGGCCCAGTACTTC.

A note on this clonotype: This may arise from a read error, as a much more abundant clone is one base away. The rearrangement uses TRBV10-3 and TRBJ2-3, with 8 bases fitting TRBD1. CDR3 size: 14 residues. CDR1 and CDR2 from the germline V gene are ENHRY and SYGVKD. The chain's CDR3 is CASVQGASTDAQYF. DNA of the CDR3: TGTGCCAGCGTGCAGGGGGCAAGCACAGATGCGCAGTATTTT.

The chain carries TRBV12-3 or TRBV12-4 and TRBJ2-5; TRBD2 is a possible D gene (6 bases). Deletions cut 3 bases from V and 5 bases from J, with 10 bases between. The CDR3 covers 13 residues. The CDR3 is CASSLEGQETQYF. The DNA of the CDR3 is TGTGCCAGCAGTTTGGAGGGGCAGGAGACCCAGTACTTC.

This clonotype was picked up many times. The chain uses TRBV12-3 or TRBV12-4 and TRBJ1-5, with D unresolved. The V gene lost 2 bases and the J gene lost 5 bases, with 10 bases spanning the gap. The CDR3 sequence is 14 residues long. DNA for the CDR3: TGTGCCAGCAGTTTACCGGACCCTCATCAGCCCCAGCATTTT. Protein sequence: CASSLPDPHQPQHF.

The chain recombines TRBV9 with TRBJ2-5; TRBD1 might be the D (5 bases). CDR1 and CDR2 from the germline V gene are SGDLS and YYNGEE. The CDR3 extends over 14 amino acids. V was shortened by 3 bases and J by 2 bases, with 11 bases between the two germline ends. The CDR3 region is CASSGPTDQETQYF. DNA for the CDR3: TGTGCCAGCAGCGGACCGACAGATCAAGAGACCCAGTACTTC.

This clonotype was found a few times. The J gene is TRBJ1-5, the V gene TRBV5-1, with unresolved D. The CDR3 extends over 14 amino acids. V lost 0 bases to trimming and J lost 9 bases, with 13 bases between them. Germline lookup yields CDR1 SGHRS and CDR2 YFSETQ. DNA for the CDR3: TGCGCCAGCAGCTTGGGGGAGACGGATGGGCCCCAGCATTTT. It yields the protein CASSLGETDGPQHF.

This clonotype came up many times. The chain is built from TRBV9 and TRBJ2-4; a weak D match, TRBD1 (6 bases). The last part of the DNA fits TRBJ2-7 better; the J call may be wrong. The CDR3 spans 18 residues. Germline CDR1 reads SGDLS; CDR2 reads YYNGEE. The CDR3 region is CASSVGLYGGSVGYEQYF. The CDR3 DNA reads as TGTGCCAGCAGCGTAGGTCTATATGGGGGCTCAGTAGGCTACGAGCAGTACTTC.

This clonotype was detected ten times or more. V gene TRBV4-1 combines with J gene TRBJ2-3; D possibly matches TRBD1 or TRBD2 (5 bases each). V was pared by 3 bases and J by 4 bases, with 14 bases between. The CDR3 totals 15 residues. The germline CDR1 and CDR2 sequences are MGHRA and YSYEKL. CDR3 loop: CASSHPHPGPDTQYF. As DNA, the CDR3 is TGCGCCAGCAGCCACCCTCACCCGGGACCAGATACGCAGTATTTT.

Many counts were recorded for this clonotype. V usage is TRBV9 and J usage is TRBJ1-2, with 10 bases that match TRBD1. Germline V gene data show CDR1 as SGDLS and CDR2 as YYNGEE. V lost 3 bases to trimming and J lost 1 base; unmatched junction nucleotides: 9. There are 17 residues in the CDR3. CDR3 DNA: TGTGCCAGCAGCGCCACTATGGGACAGGGGTTTAACTATGGCTACACCTTC. Encoded protein: CASSATMGQGFNYGYTF.

This clonotype was seen ten or more times. This chain links TRBV5-1 with TRBJ2-7, with D perhaps matching TRBD1 (6 bases). This CDR3 is 14 amino acids long. Looked up from germline, CDR1 is SGHRS and CDR2 is YFSETQ. The V gene lost 6 bases and the J gene lost 3 bases, with 16 bases spanning the gap. Here the CDR3 reads CASNPPGHFYEQYF. Written as DNA, the CDR3 is TGCGCCAGCAATCCCCCGGGACATTTCTACGAGCAGTACTTC.